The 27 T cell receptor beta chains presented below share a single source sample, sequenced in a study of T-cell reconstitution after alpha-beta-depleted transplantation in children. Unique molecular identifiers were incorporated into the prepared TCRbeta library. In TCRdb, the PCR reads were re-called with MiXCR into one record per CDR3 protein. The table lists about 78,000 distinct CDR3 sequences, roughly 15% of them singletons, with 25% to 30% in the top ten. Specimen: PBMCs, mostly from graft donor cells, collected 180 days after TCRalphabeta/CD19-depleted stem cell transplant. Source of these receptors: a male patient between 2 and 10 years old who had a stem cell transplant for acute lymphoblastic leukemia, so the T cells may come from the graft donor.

The CDR3 loop is CSARGVGENIQYF. CDR3 DNA: TGCAGTGCTAGGGGGGTAGGGGAGAACATTCAGTACTTC. V usage is TRBV20-1 and J usage is TRBJ2-4; D tentatively reads TRBD1 or TRBD2 (5 bases each). The CDR3 spans 13 residues. With 3 bases removed from V and 7 bases from J, the gap between germline ends came to 13 bases. Germline CDR1 DFQATT, CDR2 SNEGSKA (reference sequence).

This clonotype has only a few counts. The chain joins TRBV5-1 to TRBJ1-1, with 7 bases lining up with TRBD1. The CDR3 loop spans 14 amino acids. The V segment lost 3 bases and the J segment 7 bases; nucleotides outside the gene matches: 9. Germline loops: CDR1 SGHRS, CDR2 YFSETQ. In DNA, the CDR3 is TGCGCCAGCAGCTCGCGGAGGGACAGTATTGAAGCTTTCTTT. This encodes CASSSRRDSIEAFF.

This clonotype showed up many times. The CDR3 nucleotides are TGCAGTGCTAGACCCTATAGCGGGGGATTCCAAGAGACCCAGTACTTC. It is translated as CSARPYSGGFQETQYF. The rearrangement links TRBV20-1 to TRBJ2-5; 9 bases fit TRBD2. CDR1 DFQATT and CDR2 SNEGSKA come from the germline V gene (reference sequence). CDR3 length equals 16 residues. V shed 2 bases, J shed 1 base, and the junction held 8 bases outside the gene matches.

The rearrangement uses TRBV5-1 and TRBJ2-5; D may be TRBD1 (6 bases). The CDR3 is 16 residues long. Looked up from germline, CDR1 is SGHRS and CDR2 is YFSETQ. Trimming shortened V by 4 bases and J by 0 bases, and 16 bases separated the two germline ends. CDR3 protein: CASSPVPDRNQETQYF. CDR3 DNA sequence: TGCGCCAGCAGCCCAGTGCCCGACAGGAACCAAGAGACCCAGTACTTC.

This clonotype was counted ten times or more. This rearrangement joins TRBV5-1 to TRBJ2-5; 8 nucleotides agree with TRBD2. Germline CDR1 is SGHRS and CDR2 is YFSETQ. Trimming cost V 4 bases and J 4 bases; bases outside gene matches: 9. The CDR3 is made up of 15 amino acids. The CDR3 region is CASSGSGTKGETQYF. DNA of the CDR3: TGCGCCAGCAGCGGTAGCGGGACGAAGGGAGAGACCCAGTACTTC.

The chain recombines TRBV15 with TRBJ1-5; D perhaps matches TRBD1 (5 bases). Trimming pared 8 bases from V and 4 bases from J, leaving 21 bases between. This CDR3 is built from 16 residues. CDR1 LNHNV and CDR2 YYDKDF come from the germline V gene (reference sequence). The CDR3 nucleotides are TGTGCCACCTCCGGGTATGGGGCGGGGGGAAATCAGCCCCAGCATTTT. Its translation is CATSGYGAGGNQPQHF.

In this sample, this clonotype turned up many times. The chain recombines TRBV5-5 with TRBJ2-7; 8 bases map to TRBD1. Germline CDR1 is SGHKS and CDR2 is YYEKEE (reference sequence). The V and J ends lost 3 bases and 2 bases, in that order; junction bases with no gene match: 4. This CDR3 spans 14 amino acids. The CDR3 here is CASSSGQGPYEQYF. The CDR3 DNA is TGTGCCAGCAGCTCAGGACAGGGACCCTACGAGCAGTACTTC.

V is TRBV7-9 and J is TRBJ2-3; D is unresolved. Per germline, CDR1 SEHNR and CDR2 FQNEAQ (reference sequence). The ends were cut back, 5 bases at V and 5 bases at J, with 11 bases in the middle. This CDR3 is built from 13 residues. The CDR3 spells CASSRTPEDTQYF. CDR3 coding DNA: TGTGCCAGCAGCCGGACGCCCGAAGATACGCAGTATTTT.

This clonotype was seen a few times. The CDR3 DNA reads as TGCAGTGCTAGAGTCTTTGGGAACACTGAAGCTTTCTTT. It specifies CSARVFGNTEAFF. The J gene is TRBJ1-1, the V gene TRBV20-1; the D is unclear. Germline V gene lookup returns CDR1 DFQATT and CDR2 SNEGSKA (reference sequence). This CDR3 is 13 amino acids long. The V end was cut by 1 base, the J end by 1 base, with 7 bases between.

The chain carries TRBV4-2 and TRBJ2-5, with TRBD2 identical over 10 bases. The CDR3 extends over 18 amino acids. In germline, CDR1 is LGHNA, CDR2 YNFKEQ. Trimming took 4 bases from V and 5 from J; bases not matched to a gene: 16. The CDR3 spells CASSPRSAGGPVWETQYF. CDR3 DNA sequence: TGTGCCAGCAGCCCCCGGTCAGCGGGAGGGCCTGTTTGGGAGACCCAGTACTTC.

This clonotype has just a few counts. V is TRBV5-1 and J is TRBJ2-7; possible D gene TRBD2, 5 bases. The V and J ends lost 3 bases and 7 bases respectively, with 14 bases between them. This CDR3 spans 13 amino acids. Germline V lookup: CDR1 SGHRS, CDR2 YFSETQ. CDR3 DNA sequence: TGCGCCAGCAGCTATATTACGACTAAGGAGCAGTACTTC. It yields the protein CASSYITTKEQYF. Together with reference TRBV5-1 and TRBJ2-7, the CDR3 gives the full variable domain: KAGVTQTPRYLIKTRGQQVTLSCSPISGHRSVSWYQQTPGQGLQFLFEYFSETQRNKGNFPGRFSGRQFSNSRSEMNVSTLELGDSALYLCASSYITTKEQYFGPGTRLTVT.

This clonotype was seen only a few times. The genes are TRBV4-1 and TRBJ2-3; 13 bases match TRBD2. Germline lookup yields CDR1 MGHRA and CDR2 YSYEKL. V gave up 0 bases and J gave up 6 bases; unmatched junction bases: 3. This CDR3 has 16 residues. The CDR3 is CASSQDLLAGGDTQYF. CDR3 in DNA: TGCGCCAGCAGCCAAGATTTACTAGCGGGAGGGGATACGCAGTATTTT.

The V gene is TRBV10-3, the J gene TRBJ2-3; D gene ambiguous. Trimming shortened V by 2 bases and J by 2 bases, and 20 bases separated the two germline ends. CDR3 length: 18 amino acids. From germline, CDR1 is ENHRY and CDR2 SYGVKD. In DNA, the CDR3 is TGTGCCATCAGTGAGGTCACCCTTGGCAGGACCCACACAGATACGCAGTATTTT. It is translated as CAISEVTLGRTHTDTQYF.

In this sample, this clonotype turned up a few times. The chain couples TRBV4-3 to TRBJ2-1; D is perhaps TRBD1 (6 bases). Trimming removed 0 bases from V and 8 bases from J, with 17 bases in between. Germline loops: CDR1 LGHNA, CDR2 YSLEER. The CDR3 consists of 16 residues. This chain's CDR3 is CASSQEVTVGADEQFF. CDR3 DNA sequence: TGCGCCAGCAGCCAAGAGGTAACAGTGGGGGCAGATGAGCAGTTCTTC.

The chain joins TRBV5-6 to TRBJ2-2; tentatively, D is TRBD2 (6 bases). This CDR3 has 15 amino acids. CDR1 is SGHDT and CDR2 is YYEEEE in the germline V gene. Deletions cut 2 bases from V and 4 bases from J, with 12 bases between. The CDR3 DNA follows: TGTGCCAGCAGCTTAAAGGCGGGGATCACCGGGGAGCTGTTTTTT. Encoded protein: CASSLKAGITGELFF. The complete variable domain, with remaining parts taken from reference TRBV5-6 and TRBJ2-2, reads DAGVTQSPTHLIKTRGQQVTLRCSPKSGHDTVSWYQQALGQGPQFIFQYYEEEERQRGNFPDRFSGHQFPNYSSELNVNALLLGDSALYLCASSLKAGITGELFFGEGSRLTVL.

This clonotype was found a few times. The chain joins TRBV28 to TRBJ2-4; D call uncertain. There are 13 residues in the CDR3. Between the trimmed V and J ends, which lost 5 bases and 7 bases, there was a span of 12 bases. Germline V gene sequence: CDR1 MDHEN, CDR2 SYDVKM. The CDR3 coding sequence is TGTGCCAGCAGTCTGCGAGACTGGAACATTCAGTACTTC. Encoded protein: CASSLRDWNIQYF.

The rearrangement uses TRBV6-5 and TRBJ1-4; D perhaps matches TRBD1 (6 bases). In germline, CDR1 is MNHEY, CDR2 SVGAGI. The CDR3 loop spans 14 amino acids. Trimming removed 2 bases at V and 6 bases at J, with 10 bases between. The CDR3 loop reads CASSYREGDEKLFF. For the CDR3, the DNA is TGTGCCAGCAGTTACAGGGAGGGGGATGAAAAACTGTTTTTT.

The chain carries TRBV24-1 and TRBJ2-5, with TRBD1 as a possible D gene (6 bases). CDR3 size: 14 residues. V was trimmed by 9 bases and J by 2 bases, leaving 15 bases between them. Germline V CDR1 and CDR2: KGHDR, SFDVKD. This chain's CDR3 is CATGMGAGQETQYF. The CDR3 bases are TGTGCCACCGGTATGGGGGCGGGTCAAGAGACCCAGTACTTC.

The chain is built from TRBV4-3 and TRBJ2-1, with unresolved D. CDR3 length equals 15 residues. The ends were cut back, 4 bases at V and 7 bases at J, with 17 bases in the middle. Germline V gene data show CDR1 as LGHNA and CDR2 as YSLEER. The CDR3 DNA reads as TGCGCCAGCAGCCTACGGGCCTATACCCGGAATGAGCAGTTCTTC. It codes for CASSLRAYTRNEQFF.

This chain's CDR3 is CAISESIGPQPQHF. CDR3 bases: TGTGCCATCAGTGAGTCGATTGGGCCTCAGCCCCAGCATTTT. The chain links TRBV10-3 to TRBJ1-5; D unclear. CDR1 and CDR2 (germline): ENHRY, SYGVKD. V lost 0 bases to trimming and J lost 6 bases, with 9 bases between them. This CDR3 spans 14 amino acids.

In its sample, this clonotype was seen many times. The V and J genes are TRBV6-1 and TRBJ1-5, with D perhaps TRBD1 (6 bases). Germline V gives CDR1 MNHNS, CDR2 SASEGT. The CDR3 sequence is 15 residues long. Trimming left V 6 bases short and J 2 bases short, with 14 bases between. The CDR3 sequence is CASRPTGLGNQPQHF. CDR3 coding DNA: TGTGCCAGCAGGCCAACAGGGCTGGGCAATCAGCCCCAGCATTTT.

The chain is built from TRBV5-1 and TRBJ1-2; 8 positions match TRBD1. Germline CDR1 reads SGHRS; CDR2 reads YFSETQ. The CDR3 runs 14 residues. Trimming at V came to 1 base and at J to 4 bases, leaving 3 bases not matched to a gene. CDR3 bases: TGCGCCAGCAGCTTGCAGGGGGCTCTCTATGGCTACACCTTC. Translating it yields CASSLQGALYGYTF.

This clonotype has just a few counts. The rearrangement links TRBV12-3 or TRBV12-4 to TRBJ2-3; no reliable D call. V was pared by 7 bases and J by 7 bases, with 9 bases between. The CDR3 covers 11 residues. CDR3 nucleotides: TGTGCCAGCACGCCTAAGAATACGCAGTATTTT. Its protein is CASTPKNTQYF.

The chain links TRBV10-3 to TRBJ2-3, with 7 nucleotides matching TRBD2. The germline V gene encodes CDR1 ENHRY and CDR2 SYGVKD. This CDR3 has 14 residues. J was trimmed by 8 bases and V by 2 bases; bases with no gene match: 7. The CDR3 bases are TGTGCCATCAGTGAGCTTAGACTAGCCCCTACGCAGTATTTT. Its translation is CAISELRLAPTQYF.

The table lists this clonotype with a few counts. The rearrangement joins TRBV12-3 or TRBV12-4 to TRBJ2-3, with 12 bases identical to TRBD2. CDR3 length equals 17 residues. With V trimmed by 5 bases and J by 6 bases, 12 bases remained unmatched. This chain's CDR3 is CASSPLGLAGKLDTQYF. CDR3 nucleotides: TGTGCCAGCAGTCCCCTAGGACTAGCGGGAAAATTGGATACGCAGTATTTT.

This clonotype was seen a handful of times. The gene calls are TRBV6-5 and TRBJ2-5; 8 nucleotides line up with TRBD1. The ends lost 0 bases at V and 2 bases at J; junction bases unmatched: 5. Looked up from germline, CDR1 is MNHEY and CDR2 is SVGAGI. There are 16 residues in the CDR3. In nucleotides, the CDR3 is TGTGCCAGCAGTTACTCGACAGGGGAGCCTCAAGAGACCCAGTACTTC. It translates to CASSYSTGEPQETQYF.

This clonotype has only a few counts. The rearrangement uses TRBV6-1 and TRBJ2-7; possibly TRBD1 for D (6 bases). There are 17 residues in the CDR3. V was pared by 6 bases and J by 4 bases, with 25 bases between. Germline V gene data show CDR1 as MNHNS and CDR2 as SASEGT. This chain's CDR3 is CASSLYMGASRGYEQYF. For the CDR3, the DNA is TGTGCCAGCAGCCTATATATGGGGGCCTCAAGGGGGTACGAGCAGTACTTC.